This entry lists 5 T cell receptor beta chains sequenced from one sample in a study of T cell repertoires in ileal Crohn's disease. Clones were read by immunoSEQ multiplex PCR, and TCRdb kept only the in-frame ones, dropping some. The table includes 6,000 to 8,500 clones, 75% to 85% detected once. The material sequenced was ileal tissue. The source of these receptors is an adult with Crohn's disease.

The chain employs TRBV5-8 and TRBJ1-2, with 10 nucleotides matching TRBD1. V shed 2 bases, J shed 5 bases, and the junction held 9 bases outside the gene matches. CDR1 and CDR2 from the germline V gene are SGHTS and YDEGEE. The CDR3 length is 16 residues. DNA of the CDR3: TGTGCCAGCAGCTTAACGTCCGGGACAGGGGTGTATGGCTACACCTTC. This translates into CASSLTSGTGVYGYTF.

The V gene is TRBV9, the J gene TRBJ2-1; 8 bases agree with TRBD2. V trimming: 0 bases; J trimming: 7 bases; junction bases outside the gene matches: 9. The CDR3 is 16 amino acids. Germline V gene data show CDR1 as SGDLS and CDR2 as YYNGEE. CDR3 residues: CASSVVSGGGGNEQFF. The CDR3 nucleotides read TGTGCCAGCAGCGTAGTAAGCGGGGGCGGCGGAAATGAGCAGTTCTTC.

The chain couples TRBV29-1 to TRBJ2-1; TRBD2 matches at 8 bases. Trimming at V came to 4 bases and at J to 6 bases, leaving 5 bases not matched to a gene. The CDR3 length is 13 residues. CDR1 is SQVTM and CDR2 is ANQGSEA in the germline V gene. The CDR3 spells CSVGGGRFNEQFF. The DNA for the CDR3 is TGCAGCGTTGGTGGCGGGAGGTTCAATGAGCAGTTCTTC.

The CDR3 DNA reads as TGCGCCAGCAGCTTGGTGGGCGCGGGAGGGTCGGATACGCAGTATTTT. This encodes CASSLVGAGGSDTQYF. The V and J genes are TRBV5-1 and TRBJ2-3; 9 bases fit TRBD2. The CDR3 contains 16 residues. The germline V gene encodes CDR1 SGHRS and CDR2 YFSETQ. Germline trimming cut 0 bases from V and 6 bases from J; bases unmatched to any gene: 8.

The V gene is TRBV9, the J gene TRBJ2-2, with D tentatively TRBD1 (5 bases). The V end lost 0 bases, the J end lost 7 bases, and 7 bases lay between the germline ends. CDR3 length: 13 amino acids. CDR1 and CDR2 from the germline V gene are SGDLS and YYNGEE. This CDR3 reads CASSVGGVGELFF. CDR3 DNA sequence: TGTGCCAGCAGCGTAGGGGGCGTCGGGGAGCTGTTTTTT. The full variable domain, with the rest looked up from reference TRBV9 and TRBJ2-2, is DSGVTQTPKHLITATGQRVTLRCSPRSGDLSVYWYQQSLDQGLQFLIQYYNGEERAKGNILERFSAQQFPDLHSELNLSSLELGDSALYFCASSVGGVGELFFGEGSRLTVL.